The 8 T cell receptor delta chains in this list originate from one sample, sequenced in a study of DNA immune sequencing with unique molecular identifiers. Genomic DNA underwent 32-plex PCR targeting all 8 TRDV and 4 TRDJ genes. A 12-nucleotide UMI was added during around 3 barcoding PCR cycles before adapter PCR. TCRdb redid the clone calls on the multiplex PCR reads with CATT. The sample has under 1,000 delta-chain clones, roughly a third seen once; the top ten hold almost 80%. Sample: gamma-delta T cells from PBMCs. The receptor set was obtained from a human donor in good health.

On this clone: The protein in TCRdb stems from a much larger clone and differs at residue 4 from this DNA's translation, likely a read error; here the protein is translated from the DNA. The chain combines TRDV2 with TRDJ2; D unresolved. The tail of the sequence fits TRDJ1 better, so the J call may be wrong. The germline CDR1 and CDR2 sequences are GEAIGNYY and EKD. This CDR3 region has 14 residues. This chain's CDR3 is CACVTVEVRRELIF. In nucleotides, the CDR3 is TGTGCCTGTGTCACTGTAGAGGTCAGGCGGGAACTCATCTTT.

This clone was detected a few times. This chain links TRDV2 with TRDJ1, with a weak D call TRDD2 (5 bases). Germline CDR1 and CDR2: GEAIGNYY and EKD. The CDR3 length is 18 residues. V was trimmed by 4 bases and J by 1 base, leaving 24 bases between them. The CDR3 DNA sequence: TGTGCCTGTGAGGGACTTCCGATATCCCTTGGGAGCACCGATAAACTCATCTTT. This encodes CACEGLPISLGSTDKLIF.

Judged by abundance, this clone is large. This chain joins TRDV2 and TRDJ1; 8 bases match TRDD3. The germline V gene has CDR1 GEAIGNYY and CDR2 EKD. This CDR3 region has 20 residues. V was pared by 2 bases and J by 2 bases, with 21 bases of the junction left unmatched. CDR3 nucleotide sequence: TGTGCCTGTGACATCGTATCTTCCAGTTTGTCTGGGGGAGAGACCGATAAACTCATCTTT. This sequence encodes CACDIVSSSLSGGETDKLIF.

This clone was recorded a few times. It differs at one base from a far larger clone, so likely a read error. Other DNA variants within this sample encode the same CDR3. The V and J genes are TRDV2 and TRDJ1; TRDD3 is a possible D gene (5 bases). Germline V gives CDR1 GEAIGNYY, CDR2 EKD. There are 16 residues in the CDR3. Trimming shortened V by 3 bases and J by 0 bases, and 16 bases separated the two germline ends. The CDR3 region is CACDGLGGSYTDKLIF. The CDR3 DNA sequence: TGTGCCTGTGACGGCCTGGGAGGCTCATACACCGATAAACTCATCTTT.

As concerns this clone: TCRdb lists the protein of a much larger clone for this DNA, which differs at residue 11, so this is likely a read error; the protein given here is translated from the DNA itself. Here the CDR3 DNA reads TGTGCTCTTGGGCATGGAGAGTGCCTTCTTATGCTAGCTACTGGGGGATACAAATTCTCCACCGATAAACTCATCTTT. It codes for CALGHGECLLMLATGGYKFSTDKLIF. J is TRDJ1 and V is TRDV1; 12 bases are a match to TRDD3. The J segment lost 1 base and the V segment lost 5 bases, leaving 35 bases of the junction unmatched. This CDR3 has 26 residues. The germline V gene has CDR1 TSWWSYY and CDR2 QGS.

In the case of this clone: This likely came from a read error, as a far larger clone is one base away. This sample also contains other DNA sequences that code for the same CDR3. The chain is built from TRDV1 and TRDJ1; 9 nucleotides line up with TRDD3. The J segment lost 0 bases and the V segment lost 0 bases, leaving 26 bases of the junction unmatched. Germline V gene sequence: CDR1 TSWWSYY, CDR2 QGS. This CDR3 has 24 amino acids. The CDR3 region is CALGELSRGHPLGDRGRYTDKLIF. In DNA, the CDR3 is TGTGCTCTTGGGGAACTGTCTAGAGGTCACCCGCTGGGGGATCGTGGAAGGTACACCGATAAACTCATCTTT.

Of note for this clone: The amino acid sequence in TCRdb belongs to a much larger clone and departs from this DNA's translation at residue 15, likely a sequencing read error; the sequence shown is translated from the DNA. The V and J genes are TRDV3 and TRDJ1, with 10 bases fitting TRDD3. The CDR3 sequence is 16 residues long. Germline V gives CDR1 TVYSNPD, CDR2 GDNSRS (reference sequence). DNA for the CDR3: TGTGCCTTTATTGCCGGGGGATACGAGGTACCCGATAAACTCACCTTT. Protein: CAFIAGGYEVPDKLTF.

In this sample, this clone turned up a few times. A far larger clone differs by one base, so this is likely a read error. The chain joins TRDV2 to TRDJ1; 11 nucleotides align to TRDD3. In germline, CDR1 is GEAIGNYY, CDR2 EKD. The CDR3 covers 18 residues. Here the CDR3 reads CASDQLVIVGDTRHKLIF. Written as DNA, the CDR3 is TGTGCCAGTGACCAGCTCGTCATTGTGGGGGATACGCGACATAAACTCATCTTT.